A selection of T cell receptor beta chains follows, all from one sample in a study of cytomegalovirus exposure and HLA in healthy donors. The method was immunoSEQ multiplex PCR; TCRdb's version includes in-frame clones alone and lacks a portion of them. The profile shows about 84,000 clones, roughly 63% of them singletons. Sequences were obtained from PBMCs. The source is a woman aged 35 to 49 in good health and CMV-seropositive. The conserved cysteine and the conserved F or W are not part of the CDR3 here. The D gene is left open where the match is weak. For some rows the clone size is stated as once, few or many, or as a class when expanded; others skip it.

>TRBV28|TRBJ2-3|.|.
ASTGTDGSGVTDTQY
>TRBV29-1|TRBJ1-2|TRBD1|few
SVGQGSGYT
>TRBV9|TRBJ2-3|.|.
ASSSGRGDTQY
>TRBV7-9|TRBJ2-1|.|.
ASSEGGTEQF
>TRBV7-7|TRBJ2-7|.|.
ASSLAPGPYEQY
>TRBV4-3|TRBJ2-3|TRBD2|.
ASSRMGTSGNTQY
>TRBV5-5|TRBJ1-6|TRBD1|.
ASSKGTGFDSPLH
>TRBV20-1|TRBJ1-1|.|.
SVSMRAEAF
>TRBV2|TRBJ1-5|TRBD1|.
ASTRDSGDQPQH
>TRBV5-6|TRBJ2-7|.|.
ASSPIGVGYEQY
>TRBV18|TRBJ2-2|.|.
ASREFDTGELF
>TRBV12-1|TRBJ2-2|.|.
ASSLPLIALSGDSVAGELF
>TRBV28|TRBJ1-2|TRBD1|.
ASSLVGTGYGYT
>TRBV4-3|TRBJ1-5|.|.
ASSQDMYPGNQPQH
>TRBV13|TRBJ2-1|TRBD1|.
ASSWDRANEQF
>TRBV30|TRBJ1-1|TRBD1|.
AWRERQGNTEAF
>TRBV6-1|TRBJ2-2|.|.
ASTFPGELF
>TRBV4-1|TRBJ2-7|TRBD2|.
ASSQGQGLAGYEQY
>TRBV9|TRBJ2-1|TRBD2|.
ASSASGNNEQF
>TRBV10-3|TRBJ2-1|.|.
AISGREGNEQF
>TRBV9|TRBJ2-7|.|.
ASSPGGTVSYEQY
>TRBV19|TRBJ2-3|.|.
ASRIGRDPDTQY
>TRBV5-4|TRBJ2-3|TRBD1|.
ASSPRQGSTDTQY
>TRBV30|TRBJ1-4|TRBD1|.
AWSRTGGREKLF
>TRBV19|TRBJ2-7|.|.
ASSIRAGSYEQY
>TRBV27|TRBJ1-1|.|.
ASRPSTVLNTEAF
>TRBV2|TRBJ2-7|TRBD1|few
ASSTDRGGYEQY
>TRBV7-9|TRBJ2-3|.|.
ASSLDSNTDTQY
>TRBV1|TRBJ2-1|.|.
TSSQSPTSGVNNEQF
>TRBV29-1|TRBJ2-7|TRBD2|.
SVEMGGFQAGGPSNEQY
>TRBV5-6|TRBJ2-7|TRBD2|.
ASSPEASGSSYEQY
>TRBV6-4|TRBJ1-2|.|.
ASRQYGYT
>TRBV27|TRBJ2-3|.|.
ASSLSSGTQY
>TRBV18|TRBJ1-3|.|few
ASSLTKDSGNTIY
>TRBV27|TRBJ1-2|.|few
ASSLPRQYYGYT
>TRBV19|TRBJ1-2|TRBD1|few
ASSNPGQTPNYGYT
>TRBV5-6|TRBJ2-7|TRBD2|.
ASSPGGASGYEQY
>TRBV7-2|TRBJ1-2|.|.
ASSLSGNNYGYT
>TRBV11-2|TRBJ1-1|.|.
ASSLDPRTDKEAF
>TRBV7-8|TRBJ2-3|TRBD2|.
ASSLVESTGLAGLDTQY
>TRBV4-3|TRBJ2-7|.|.
ASSPSRDLTYEQY
>TRBV19|TRBJ1-2|TRBD1|.
ASRTGAGYT
>TRBV27|TRBJ1-2|TRBD1|.
ASSSGDRVGYT
>TRBV7-9|TRBJ2-7|.|.
ASSSGTGTYEQY
>TRBV7-7|TRBJ2-5|.|few
ASSLGGLRGRETQY
>TRBV27|TRBJ1-2|.|.
ASSFSHTPAGYGYT
>TRBV19|TRBJ1-4|.|few
ASSSSEKLF